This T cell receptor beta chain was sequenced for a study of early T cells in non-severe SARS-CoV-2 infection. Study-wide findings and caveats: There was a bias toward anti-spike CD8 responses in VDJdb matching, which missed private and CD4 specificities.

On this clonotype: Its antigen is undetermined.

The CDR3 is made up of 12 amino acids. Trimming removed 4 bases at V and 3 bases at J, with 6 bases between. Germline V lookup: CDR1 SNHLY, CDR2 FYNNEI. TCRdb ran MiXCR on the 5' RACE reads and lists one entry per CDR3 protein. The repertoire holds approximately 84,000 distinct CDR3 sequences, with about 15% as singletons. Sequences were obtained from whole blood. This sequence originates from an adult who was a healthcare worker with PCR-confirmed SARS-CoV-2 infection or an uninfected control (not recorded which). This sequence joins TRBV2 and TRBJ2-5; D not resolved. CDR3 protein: CASSVVEETQYF. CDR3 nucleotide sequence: TGTGCCAGCAGTGTGGTAGAAGAGACCCAGTACTTC. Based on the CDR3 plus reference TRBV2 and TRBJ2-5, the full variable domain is EPEVTQTPSHQVTQMGQEVILRCVPISNHLYFYWYRQILGQKVEFLVSFYNNEISEKSEIFDDQFSVERPDGSNFTLKIRSTKLEDSAMYFCASSVVEETQYFGPGTRLLVL.